The 7 T cell receptor beta chains reported below all come from one sample, sequenced in a study of post-analysis software for immune sequencing data. Unique molecular identifiers featured in each of the TCR beta cDNA libraries. Each CDR3 protein gets one entry after TCRdb re-called the PCR reads with MiXCR. This sample has fewer than 900,000 distinct CDR3 sequences, with around 45% found just once. Antigens for these TCRs are unknown. Study-level findings and limits: Relative to controls, patients had five TRBV segments at higher frequency, with TRBV5-6, TRBV5-1 and TRBV20-1 among these.

Source material: blood. All receptors derive from a girl aged 10-17 years with multiple sclerosis.

This rearrangement joins TRBV15 to TRBJ1-5; D not resolved. Germline V CDR1 and CDR2: LNHNV, YYDKDF (reference sequence). Trimming removed 5 bases from V and 6 bases from J, with 14 bases in between. This CDR3 is 14 amino acids long. As DNA, the CDR3 is TGTGCCACCAGCGGGGTGATGGGATCTCAGCCCCAGCATTTT. It translates to CATSGVMGSQPQHF.

This chain links TRBV20-1 with TRBJ2-7, with D maybe TRBD2 (7 bases). Germline CDR1 reads DFQATT; CDR2 reads SNEGSKA (reference sequence). This CDR3 has 14 residues. V gave up 5 bases and J gave up 1 base, with 15 bases separating them. CDR3 coding DNA: TGCAGTGCTGGGGGGGGCACGGGGTCCTACGAGCAGTACTTC. Its translation: CSAGGGTGSYEQYF.

V gene TRBV5-1 combines with J gene TRBJ2-1; D might be TRBD2 (6 bases). Germline CDR1 reads SGHRS; CDR2 reads YFSETQ. The CDR3 consists of 16 residues. V was cut by 0 bases and J by 2 bases, with 12 bases left in between. CDR3 sequence reads: CASSLVFGGTYNEQFF. The CDR3 region has the DNA TGCGCCAGCAGCTTGGTGTTCGGGGGAACCTACAATGAGCAGTTCTTC.

A single count supports this clonotype. Relative to the germline gene, one junction end is altered; a read error may explain this. This chain joins TRBV7-2 and TRBJ2-7; tentatively, D is TRBD2 (6 bases). CDR3 length: 15 residues. The germline gives CDR1 SGHTA, CDR2 FQGNSA. The CDR3 region has the DNA TGTGCCAGCAGCCCCCGGGACTCTATATCCTACGAGCAGTGCTTC. Its translation is CASSPRDSISYEQCF.

The chain links TRBV5-6 to TRBJ2-3; D is possibly TRBD2 (5 bases). There are 16 residues in the CDR3. CDR1 is SGHDT and CDR2 is YYEEEE in the germline V gene. The V end was cut by 3 bases, the J end by 6 bases, with 20 bases between. CDR3 loop: CASSYGLGLIGDTQYF. The CDR3, as DNA: TGTGCCAGCAGCTACGGACTGGGGTTGATCGGGGATACGCAGTATTTT.

This clonotype came up a few times. The rearrangement links TRBV28 to TRBJ2-1; D is perhaps TRBD1 (6 bases). The CDR3 spans 14 residues. Germline V gene data show CDR1 as MDHEN and CDR2 as SYDVKM. Trimming left V 6 bases short and J 3 bases short, with 12 bases between. The CDR3, as DNA: TGTGCCAGCAGACCCGGGACACACTACAATGAGCAGTTCTTC. Residues: CASRPGTHYNEQFF.

The DNA of the CDR3 is TGCGCCAGCACTAAGGGGGGCGCAGGAAATCGCTACACCTTC. Protein: CASTKGGAGNRYTF. This chain joins TRBV5-1 and TRBJ1-2, with a tentative D call TRBD1 (6 bases). CDR1 SGHRS and CDR2 YFSETQ come from the germline V gene. Trimming removed 6 bases at V and 9 bases at J, with 21 bases between. The CDR3 loop spans 14 amino acids.